This T cell receptor (beta chain) comes out of a study of blood T cell repertoires in COVID-19. For the study at large: Samples taken during acute and convalescent COVID-19 were collected in the United States, Italy and Spain. Sources were T cells, B-cell-depleted T cells, or PBMCs; the material itself was cDNA or gDNA.

In the original workflow: Reference gene primer amplification yielded estimated nucleated cell counts. Here immunoSEQ multiplex PCR was the method, and the copy in TCRdb shows in-frame clones only, minus some. The V and J calls and clone size come from that table; D and trimming were worked out from the DNA. This table has tens of thousands of clones, 90% appearing once. Looked up from germline, CDR1 is SGHAT and CDR2 is FQNNGV. V shed 1 base and J shed 6 bases, with 6 bases lying between them. This CDR3 spans 13 amino acids. What was sequenced was peripheral blood. The sequence came from a man aged 65-85 years with acute or convalescent COVID-19. The V call is TRBV11-2, the J call TRBJ2-2; D gene uncertain. The CDR3 here is CASSLVGSGELFF. CDR3 sequence (DNA): TGTGCCAGCAGCTTAGTGGGCTCCGGGGAGCTGTTTTTT.